This entry lists 16 T cell receptor beta chains sequenced from one sample in a study of long-term antiretroviral therapy in people with HIV. Survey-level immunoSEQ v3.0 assays were run. The assay was immunoSEQ multiplex PCR, and TCRdb's table has in-frame clones only and misses some. The data show about 17,000 clones, 65% to 85% seen once. This material consisted of unsorted PBMCs, taken 2.3 years after starting antiretroviral therapy. The source is a woman in her 40s with HIV.

V usage is TRBV27 and J usage is TRBJ2-7, with 7 positions matching TRBD1. The ends lost 7 bases at V and 1 base at J; junction bases unmatched: 4. Germline CDR1 MNHEY, CDR2 SMNVEV (reference sequence). The CDR3 runs 13 residues. The CDR3 here is CASTRQGSYEQYF. CDR3 sequence (DNA): TGTGCCAGCACAAGACAGGGATCCTACGAGCAGTACTTC.

The V gene is TRBV5-8, the J gene TRBJ1-2; D not resolved. CDR3 size: 17 residues. CDR1 and CDR2 from the germline V gene are SGHTS and YDEGEE. Trimming pared 5 bases from V and 5 bases from J, leaving 25 bases between. The DNA for the CDR3 is TGTGCCAGCAGTCCCCCGACACGTACACGGCCAGGATATGGCTACACCTTC. It yields the protein CASSPPTRTRPGYGYTF.

This clone was counted a few times. The V and J genes are TRBV4-1 and TRBJ2-1; 15 bases agree with TRBD2. Germline loops: CDR1 MGHRA, CDR2 YSYEKL. This CDR3 is built from 18 residues. The trim removed 1 base at V and 6 bases at J, leaving 7 bases unmatched. The CDR3 reads CASSQARTSGRVGNEQFF. The CDR3 DNA reads as TGCGCCAGCAGCCAAGCCCGGACTAGCGGGAGGGTCGGCAATGAGCAGTTCTTC.

V and J are TRBV11-2 and TRBJ1-2, with 11 bases identical to TRBD1. CDR3 length: 14 amino acids. With 5 bases clipped from V and 7 bases from J, the junction kept 6 bases outside the gene matches. The V gene's germline CDR1 is SGHAT and CDR2 FQNNGV. In DNA, the CDR3 is TGTGCCAGCAGCCCGGGACAGGGGGTTGTTGGCTACACCTTC. Its protein is CASSPGQGVVGYTF.

This sequence joins TRBV11-2 and TRBJ1-5; no definite D call. Germline values: CDR1 SGHAT, CDR2 FQNNGV. Trimming took 4 bases from V and 5 from J, leaving 9 bases between them. CDR3 length: 13 amino acids. This chain's CDR3 is CASSSQWDQPQHF. DNA for the CDR3: TGTGCCAGCAGCTCACAGTGGGATCAGCCCCAGCATTTT.

V gene TRBV21-1 combines with J gene TRBJ1-4; TRBD1 was called by the table and not checked on the DNA. TRBV21-1 is flagged as a pseudogene. The CDR3 length is 20 residues. CDR3 amino acids: CASSKGGGTGQNSANEKLFF. The CDR3 nucleotides are TGTGCCAGCAGCAAAGGGGGCGGGACAGGCCAAAATTCGGCTAATGAAAAACTGTTTTTT.

This clone was picked up one time. The chain joins TRBV30 to TRBJ2-1; 7 bases align to TRBD2. Trimming took 2 bases from V and 6 from J; bases not matched to a gene: 4. Germline V CDR1 and CDR2: GTSNPN, SVGIG (reference sequence). This CDR3 is 13 amino acids long. As DNA, the CDR3 is TGTGCCTGGAGTTTTGGGGAGGGCAATGAGCAGTTCTTC. This encodes CAWSFGEGNEQFF.

V gene TRBV10-2 combines with J gene TRBJ2-5; perhaps TRBD2 as D (5 bases). Germline-derived CDR1 and CDR2 are WSHSY and SAAADI. The CDR3 is 12 amino acids. V lost 4 bases and J lost 10, with 13 bases in between. The CDR3 DNA sequence: TGCGCCAGCAGTGCCGGCGACCGGGACCAGTACTTC. This gives the protein CASSAGDRDQYF.

The rearrangement uses TRBV27 and TRBJ1-1; no clear D gene. V lost 0 bases and J 1 base, leaving 12 bases between the germline ends. Germline V gene sequence: CDR1 MNHEY, CDR2 SMNVEV (reference sequence). The CDR3 sequence is 16 residues long. In DNA form, the CDR3 reads TGTGCCAGCAGTTTATCCGGTCGATTCCCGAACACTGAAGCTTTCTTT. It translates to CASSLSGRFPNTEAFF.

The gene calls are TRBV28 and TRBJ2-7, with D unclear. The V end was cut by 7 bases, the J end by 5 bases, with 15 bases between. This CDR3 is built from 13 residues. CDR1 and CDR2 from the germline V gene are MDHEN and SYDVKM. DNA of the CDR3: TGTGCCAGCACTCCGGGCCCCATGGACGAGCAGTACTTC. Amino acid sequence: CASTPGPMDEQYF.

This chain links TRBV5-4 with TRBJ1-1; a possible D gene is TRBD1 (6 bases). In germline, CDR1 is SGHNT, CDR2 YYREEE (reference sequence). V was trimmed by 7 bases and J by 3 bases, leaving 22 bases between them. The CDR3 length is 16 residues. CDR3 nucleotides: TGTGCCAGCTCTAAGCCCCGGACCAGGGGAGACACTGAAGCTTTCTTT. Its protein is CASSKPRTRGDTEAFF.

The chain couples TRBV5-1 to TRBJ1-1; D is undetermined. The germline gives CDR1 SGHRS, CDR2 YFSETQ. This CDR3 spans 13 amino acids. Trimming cost V 5 bases and J 1 base, with 9 bases left between them. CDR3 sequence (DNA): TGCGCCAGCAGTCTTTGGGGGAACACTGAAGCTTTCTTT. It yields the protein CASSLWGNTEAFF.

This clone was counted once. The V and J genes are TRBV5-1 and TRBJ2-3, with 7 bases identical to TRBD1. Trimming at V came to 3 bases and at J to 4 bases, leaving 8 bases not matched to a gene. The CDR3 is made up of 15 amino acids. The germline gives CDR1 SGHRS, CDR2 YFSETQ. The CDR3 spells CASSWGTASSDTQYF. The CDR3 nucleotides read TGCGCCAGCAGCTGGGGGACAGCTTCTTCAGATACGCAGTATTTT.

V and J are TRBV25-1 and TRBJ1-6, with 9 bases fitting TRBD1. The ends lost 5 bases at V and 10 bases at J; junction bases unmatched: 6. Germline loops: CDR1 MGHDK, CDR2 SYGVNS. This CDR3 has 14 residues. The CDR3 DNA reads TGTGCCAGCAGTCCGACAGGGGGGGGGTCACCCCTCCACTTT. Its translation is CASSPTGGGSPLHF.

The CDR3 loop reads CSVRLWRELSDEQFF. The CDR3 DNA reads TGCAGCGTTCGACTGTGGCGGGAGCTCTCGGATGAGCAGTTCTTC. The V gene is TRBV29-1, the J gene TRBJ2-1; 7 bases match TRBD2. Losses at the gene ends were 5 bases for V and 8 bases for J; bases not matched to a gene: 15. This CDR3 is 15 amino acids long. Germline CDR1 and CDR2: SQVTM and ANQGSEA.

This CDR3 reads CASSLGLAGYNEQFF. The CDR3 DNA reads TGTGCCAGCAGCTTAGGACTAGCTGGGTACAATGAGCAGTTCTTC. V gene TRBV11-2 combines with J gene TRBJ2-1; 7 positions match TRBD2. The CDR3 has 15 amino acids. Germline V gives CDR1 SGHAT, CDR2 FQNNGV. With V trimmed by 1 base and J by 4 bases, 4 bases remained unmatched.